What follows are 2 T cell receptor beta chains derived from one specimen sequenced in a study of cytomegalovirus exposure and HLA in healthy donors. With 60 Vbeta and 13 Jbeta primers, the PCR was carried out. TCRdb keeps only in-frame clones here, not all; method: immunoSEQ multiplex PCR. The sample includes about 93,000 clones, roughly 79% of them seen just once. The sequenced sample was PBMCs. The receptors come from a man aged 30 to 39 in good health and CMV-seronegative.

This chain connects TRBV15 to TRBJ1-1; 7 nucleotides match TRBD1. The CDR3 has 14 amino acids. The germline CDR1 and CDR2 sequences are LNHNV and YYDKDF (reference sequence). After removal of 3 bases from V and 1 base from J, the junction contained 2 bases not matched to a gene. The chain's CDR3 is CATSSWTGNTEAFF. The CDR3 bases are TGTGCCACCAGCAGCTGGACAGGGAACACTGAAGCTTTCTTT.

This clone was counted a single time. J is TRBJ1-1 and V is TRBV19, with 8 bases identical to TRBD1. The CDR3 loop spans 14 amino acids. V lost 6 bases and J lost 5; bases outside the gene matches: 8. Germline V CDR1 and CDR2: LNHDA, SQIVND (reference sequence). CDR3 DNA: TGTGCCAGTAGACGACAGGGGACCAGGACTGAAGCTTTCTTT. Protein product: CASRRQGTRTEAFF.